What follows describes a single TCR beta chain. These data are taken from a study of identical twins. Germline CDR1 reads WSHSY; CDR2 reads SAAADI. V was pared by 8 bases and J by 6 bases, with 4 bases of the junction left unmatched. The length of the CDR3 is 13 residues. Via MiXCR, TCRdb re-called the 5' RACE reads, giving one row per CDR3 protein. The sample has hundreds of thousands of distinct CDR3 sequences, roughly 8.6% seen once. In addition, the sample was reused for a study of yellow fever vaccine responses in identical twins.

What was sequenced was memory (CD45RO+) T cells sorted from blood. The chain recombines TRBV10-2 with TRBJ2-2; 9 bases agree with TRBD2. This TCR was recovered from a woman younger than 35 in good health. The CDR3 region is CASGGGVPGELFF. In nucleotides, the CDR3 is TGCGCCAGCGGCGGGGGGGTCCCCGGGGAGCTGTTTTTT.